The entry that follows covers one T cell receptor (beta chain) sequence. Its specificity is not known. These data originate in a study of response to subunit inactivated influenza vaccine. Study observations and caveats: Each seasonal influenza vaccination recruits few new T cells, the authors suggested.

TCRdb re-called the RT-PCR reads through MiXCR, storing one row per CDR3 protein. The sample yields 860,000 or so distinct CDR3 sequences, 21% seen once. Trimming stripped 2 bases from V and 0 bases from J, with 17 bases between. Germline V gives CDR1 KGHSH, CDR2 LQKENI. The CDR3 length is 17 residues. This clonotype was obtained from a man aged 50-60 years who received an inactivated influenza vaccine. Material: PBMCs from blood, obtained 5 days after vaccination. This rearrangement joins TRBV18 to TRBJ2-7; tentatively, D is TRBD1 (6 bases). The CDR3 region is CASSPRRVDSSSYEQYF. In DNA form, the CDR3 reads TGTGCCAGCTCACCAAGACGAGTGGACAGTTCCTCCTACGAGCAGTACTTC.